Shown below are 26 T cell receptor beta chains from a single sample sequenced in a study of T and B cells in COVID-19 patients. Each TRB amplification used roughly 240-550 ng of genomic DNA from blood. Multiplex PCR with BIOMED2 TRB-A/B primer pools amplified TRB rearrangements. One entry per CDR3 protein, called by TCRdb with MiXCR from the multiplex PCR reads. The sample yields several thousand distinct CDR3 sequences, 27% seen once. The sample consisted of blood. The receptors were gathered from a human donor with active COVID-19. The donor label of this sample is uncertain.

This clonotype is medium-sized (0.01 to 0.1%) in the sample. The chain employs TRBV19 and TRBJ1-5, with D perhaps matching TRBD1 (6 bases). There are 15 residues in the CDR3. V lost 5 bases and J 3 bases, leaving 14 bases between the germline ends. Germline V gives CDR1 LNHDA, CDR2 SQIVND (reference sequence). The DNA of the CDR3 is TGTGCCAGTAGTCCCTTACAGGGAAACAATCAGCCCCAGCATTTT. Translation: CASSPLQGNNQPQHF.

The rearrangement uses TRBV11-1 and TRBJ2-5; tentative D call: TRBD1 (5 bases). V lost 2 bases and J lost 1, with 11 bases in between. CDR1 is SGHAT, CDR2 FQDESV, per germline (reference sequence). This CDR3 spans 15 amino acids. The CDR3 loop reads CASSLTGRGQETQYF. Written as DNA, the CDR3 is TGTGCCAGCAGCTTAACGGGTAGGGGCCAAGAGACCCAGTACTTC.

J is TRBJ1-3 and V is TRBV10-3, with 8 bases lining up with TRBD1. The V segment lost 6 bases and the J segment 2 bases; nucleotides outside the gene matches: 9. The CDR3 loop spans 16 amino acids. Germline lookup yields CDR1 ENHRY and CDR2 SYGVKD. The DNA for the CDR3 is TGTGCCATCAGGAGGTTTTCGGACAGGGCTGGAAACACCATATATTTT. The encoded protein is CAIRRFSDRAGNTIYF.

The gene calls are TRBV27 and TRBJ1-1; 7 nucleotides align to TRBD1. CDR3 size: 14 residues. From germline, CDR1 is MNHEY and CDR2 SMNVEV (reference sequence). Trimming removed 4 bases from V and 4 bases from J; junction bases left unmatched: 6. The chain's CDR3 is CASSWDSLSTEAFF. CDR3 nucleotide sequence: TGTGCCAGCAGTTGGGACAGCCTTTCCACTGAAGCTTTCTTT.

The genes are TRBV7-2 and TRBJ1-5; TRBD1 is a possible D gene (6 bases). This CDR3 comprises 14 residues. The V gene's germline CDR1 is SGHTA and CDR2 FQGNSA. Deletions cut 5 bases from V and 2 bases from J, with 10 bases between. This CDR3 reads CASSLDSRNQPQHF. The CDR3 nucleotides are TGTGCCAGCAGCCTGGACAGTCGCAATCAGCCCCAGCATTTT.

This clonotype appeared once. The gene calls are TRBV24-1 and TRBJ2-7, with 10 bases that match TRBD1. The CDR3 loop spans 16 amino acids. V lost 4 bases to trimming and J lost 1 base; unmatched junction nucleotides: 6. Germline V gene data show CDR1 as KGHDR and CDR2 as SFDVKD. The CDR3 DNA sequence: TGTGCCACCAGTGACCCTGGGACAGGGGAATCCTACGAGCAGTACTTC. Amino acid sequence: CATSDPGTGESYEQYF.

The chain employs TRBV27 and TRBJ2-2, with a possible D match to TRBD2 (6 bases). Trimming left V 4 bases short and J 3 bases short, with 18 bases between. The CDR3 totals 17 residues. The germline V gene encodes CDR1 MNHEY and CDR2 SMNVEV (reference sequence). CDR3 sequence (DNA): TGTGCCAGCAGTTCCCCCAAGGGTAGCGGCCACACCGGGGAGCTGTTTTTT. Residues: CASSSPKGSGHTGELFF.

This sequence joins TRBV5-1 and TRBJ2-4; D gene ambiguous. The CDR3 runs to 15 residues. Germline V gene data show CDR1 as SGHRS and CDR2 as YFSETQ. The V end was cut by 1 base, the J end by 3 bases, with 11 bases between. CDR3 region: CASSLIGLDKNIQYF. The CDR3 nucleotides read TGCGCCAGCAGCTTGATAGGGTTGGACAAAAACATTCAGTACTTC.

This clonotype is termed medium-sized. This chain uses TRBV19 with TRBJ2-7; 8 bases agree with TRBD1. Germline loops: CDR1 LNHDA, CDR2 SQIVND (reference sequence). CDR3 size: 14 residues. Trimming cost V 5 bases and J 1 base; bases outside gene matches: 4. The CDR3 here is CASSVRDRSYEQYF. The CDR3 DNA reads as TGTGCCAGTAGTGTCCGGGACAGGTCCTACGAGCAGTACTTC.

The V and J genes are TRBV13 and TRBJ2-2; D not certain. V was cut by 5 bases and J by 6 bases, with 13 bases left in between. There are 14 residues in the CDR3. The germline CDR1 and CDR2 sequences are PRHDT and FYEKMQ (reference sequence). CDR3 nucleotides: TGTGCCAGCAGCAAGACGGGTACGGCCGGGGAGCTGTTTTTT. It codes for CASSKTGTAGELFF.

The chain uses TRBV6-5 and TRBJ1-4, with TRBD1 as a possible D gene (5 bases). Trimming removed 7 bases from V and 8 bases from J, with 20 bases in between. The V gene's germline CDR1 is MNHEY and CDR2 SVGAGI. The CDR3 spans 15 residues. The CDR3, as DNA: TGTGCCAGCACCCGATCGTGGGGCTTGGAAGAAAAACTGTTTTTT. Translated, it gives CASTRSWGLEEKLFF.

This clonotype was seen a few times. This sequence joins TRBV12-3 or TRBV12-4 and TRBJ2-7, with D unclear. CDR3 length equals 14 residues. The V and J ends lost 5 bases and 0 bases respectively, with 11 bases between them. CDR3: CASSTIAVSYEQYF. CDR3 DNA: TGTGCCAGCAGTACGATTGCAGTCTCCTACGAGCAGTACTTC.

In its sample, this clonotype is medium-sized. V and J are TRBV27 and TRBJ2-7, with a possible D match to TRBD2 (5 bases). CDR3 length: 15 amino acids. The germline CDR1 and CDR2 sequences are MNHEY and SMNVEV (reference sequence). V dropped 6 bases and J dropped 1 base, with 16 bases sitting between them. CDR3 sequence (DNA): TGTGCCAGCAGCCCCAGCGGCGGCAATTCCTACGAGCAGTACTTC. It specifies CASSPSGGNSYEQYF.

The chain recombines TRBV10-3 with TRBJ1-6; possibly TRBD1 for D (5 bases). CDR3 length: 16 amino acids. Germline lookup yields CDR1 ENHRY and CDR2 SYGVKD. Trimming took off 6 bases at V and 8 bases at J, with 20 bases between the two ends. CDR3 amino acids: CAIRPGPLLWDSPLHF. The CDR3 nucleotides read TGTGCCATCAGACCGGGACCGCTCCTGTGGGATTCACCCCTCCACTTT.

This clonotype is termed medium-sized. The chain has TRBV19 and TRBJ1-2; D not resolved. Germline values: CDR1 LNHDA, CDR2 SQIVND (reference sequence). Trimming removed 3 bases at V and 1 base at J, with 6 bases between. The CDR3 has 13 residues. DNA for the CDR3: TGTGCCAGTAGTATCGAGGGTAACTATGGCTACACCTTC. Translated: CASSIEGNYGYTF.

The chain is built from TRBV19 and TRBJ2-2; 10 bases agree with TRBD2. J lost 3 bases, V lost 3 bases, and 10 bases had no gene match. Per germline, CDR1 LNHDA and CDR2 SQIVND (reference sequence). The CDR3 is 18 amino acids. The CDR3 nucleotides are TGTGCCAGTAGTATTCGGGGACTGAGCGGGAGGGACACCGGGGAGCTGTTTTTT. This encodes CASSIRGLSGRDTGELFF.

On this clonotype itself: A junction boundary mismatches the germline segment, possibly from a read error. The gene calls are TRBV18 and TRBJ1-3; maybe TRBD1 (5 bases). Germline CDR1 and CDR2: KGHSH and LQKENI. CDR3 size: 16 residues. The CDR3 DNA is TGTTCCAGCTCACCTGCGGGGGGAAGCTCTGGAAACACCATATATTTT. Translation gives CSSSPAGGSSGNTIYF.

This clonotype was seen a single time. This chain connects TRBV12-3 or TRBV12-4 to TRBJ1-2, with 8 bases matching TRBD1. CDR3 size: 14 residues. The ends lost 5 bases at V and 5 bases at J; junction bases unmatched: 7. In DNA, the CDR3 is TGTGCCAGCAGTCCCAGGACAGGGAAGTATGGCTACACCTTC. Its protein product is CASSPRTGKYGYTF.

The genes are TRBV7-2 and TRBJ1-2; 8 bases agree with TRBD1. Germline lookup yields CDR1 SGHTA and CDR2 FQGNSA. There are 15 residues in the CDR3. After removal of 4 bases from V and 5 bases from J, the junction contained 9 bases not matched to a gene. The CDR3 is CASSSQGAAGYGYTF. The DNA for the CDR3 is TGTGCCAGCAGCTCTCAGGGGGCGGCTGGTTATGGCTACACCTTC. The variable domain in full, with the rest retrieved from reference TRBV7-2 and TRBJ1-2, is GAGVSQSPSNKVTEKGKDVELRCDPISGHTALYWYRQSLGQGLEFLIYFQGNSAPDKSGLPSDRFSAERTGGSVSTLTIQRTQQEDSAVYLCASSSQGAAGYGYTFGSGTRLTVV.

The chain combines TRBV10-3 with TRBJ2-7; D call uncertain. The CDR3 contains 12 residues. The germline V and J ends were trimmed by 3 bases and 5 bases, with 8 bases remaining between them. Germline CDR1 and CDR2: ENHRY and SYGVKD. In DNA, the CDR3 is TGTGCCATCAGTGATTGGGTCCACGAGCAGTACTTC. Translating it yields CAISDWVHEQYF.

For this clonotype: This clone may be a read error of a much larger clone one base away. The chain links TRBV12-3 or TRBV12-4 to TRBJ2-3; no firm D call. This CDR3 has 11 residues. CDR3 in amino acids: CASSIIDSQYF. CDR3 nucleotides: TGTGCCAGCAGTATCATAGATTCGCAGTATTTT.

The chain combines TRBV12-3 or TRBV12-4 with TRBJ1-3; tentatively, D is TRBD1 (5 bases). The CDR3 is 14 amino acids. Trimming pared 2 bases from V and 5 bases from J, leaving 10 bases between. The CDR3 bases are TGTGCCAGCAGTTTAAGGCAGGGAAGAAACACCATATATTTT. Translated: CASSLRQGRNTIYF.

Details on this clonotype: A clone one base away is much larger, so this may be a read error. The CDR3 sequence: CATSQASVTGELFF. Here the CDR3 DNA reads TGTGCCACCAGTCAAGCCAGTGTCACCGGGGAGCTGTTTTTT. This chain joins TRBV24-1 and TRBJ2-2; no reliable D call. From germline, CDR1 is KGHDR and CDR2 SFDVKD. V was clipped by 6 bases and J by 4 bases, with 11 bases between them. This CDR3 is built from 14 residues.

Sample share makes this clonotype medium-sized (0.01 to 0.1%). This chain's CDR3 is CASSWTPTSGSSYNEQFF. Written as DNA, the CDR3 is TGTGCCAGCAGCTGGACTCCTACTAGCGGAAGCTCCTACAATGAGCAGTTCTTC. V usage is TRBV13 and J usage is TRBJ2-1; 8 bases fit TRBD2. The junction had 11 bases not matched to a gene; V was cut back by 4 bases and J by 0 bases. The CDR3 length is 18 residues. Germline values: CDR1 PRHDT, CDR2 FYEKMQ (reference sequence).

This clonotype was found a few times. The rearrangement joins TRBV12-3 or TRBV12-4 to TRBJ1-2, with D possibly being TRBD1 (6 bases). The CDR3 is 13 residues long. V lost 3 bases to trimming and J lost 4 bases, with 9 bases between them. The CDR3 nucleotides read TGTGCCAGCAGTTTGGAAGGGGGCTATGGCTACACCTTC. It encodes CASSLEGGYGYTF.

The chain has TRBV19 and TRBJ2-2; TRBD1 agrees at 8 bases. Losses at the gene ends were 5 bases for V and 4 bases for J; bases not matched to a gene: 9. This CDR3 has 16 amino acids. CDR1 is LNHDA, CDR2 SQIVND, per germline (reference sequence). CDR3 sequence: CASSATTGVITGELFF. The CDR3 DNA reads TGTGCCAGTAGTGCGACGACAGGGGTTATCACCGGGGAGCTGTTTTTT.